This T cell receptor beta chain was identified during a study of cytomegalovirus exposure and HLA in healthy donors. Overall study findings and caveats: Listed as cytomegalovirus-associated were around 160 TCR beta chains. Later genetic work tied a missense DCLRE1C variant to beta-chain V and J trimming. CMV antigen specificity of a few CMV-associated chains was confirmed in vitro. Earlier analysis looked at TCR beta V segments, and most were productive about 90% or about 30% of the time.

Remarks on this clone: The antigen is undetermined.

In germline, CDR1 is SGDLS, CDR2 YYNGEE. Trimming removed 4 bases at V and 4 bases at J, with 16 bases between. The CDR3 length is 15 residues. Both 60 Vbeta primers and 13 Jbeta primers went into the PCR. Assay used: immunoSEQ multiplex PCR; TCRdb lists only in-frame clones, some missing. The profile shows approximately 110,000 clones, nearly 85% of them singletons. This receptor was identified in a man between 18 and 35 years old in good health and CMV-seronegative. The sequencing sample was made of PBMCs. The chain uses TRBV9 and TRBJ2-3; maybe TRBD2 (7 bases). The CDR3 DNA reads as TGTGCCAGCAGCATCCTCGGCGGGGGCCCAGATACGCAGTATTTT. It codes for CASSILGGGPDTQYF.